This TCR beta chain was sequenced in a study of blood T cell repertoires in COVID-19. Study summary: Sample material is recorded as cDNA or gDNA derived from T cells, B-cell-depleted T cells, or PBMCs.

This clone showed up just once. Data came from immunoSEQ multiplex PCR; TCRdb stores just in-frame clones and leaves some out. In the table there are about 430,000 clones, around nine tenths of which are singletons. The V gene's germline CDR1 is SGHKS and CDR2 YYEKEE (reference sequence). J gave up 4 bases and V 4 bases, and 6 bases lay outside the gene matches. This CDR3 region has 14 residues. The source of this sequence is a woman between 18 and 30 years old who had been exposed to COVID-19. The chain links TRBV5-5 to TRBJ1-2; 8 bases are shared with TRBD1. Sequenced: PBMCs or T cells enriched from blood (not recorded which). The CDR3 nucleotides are TGTGCCAGCAGCGTAGCAGGGGGCATCTATGGCTACACCTTC. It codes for CASSVAGGIYGYTF.